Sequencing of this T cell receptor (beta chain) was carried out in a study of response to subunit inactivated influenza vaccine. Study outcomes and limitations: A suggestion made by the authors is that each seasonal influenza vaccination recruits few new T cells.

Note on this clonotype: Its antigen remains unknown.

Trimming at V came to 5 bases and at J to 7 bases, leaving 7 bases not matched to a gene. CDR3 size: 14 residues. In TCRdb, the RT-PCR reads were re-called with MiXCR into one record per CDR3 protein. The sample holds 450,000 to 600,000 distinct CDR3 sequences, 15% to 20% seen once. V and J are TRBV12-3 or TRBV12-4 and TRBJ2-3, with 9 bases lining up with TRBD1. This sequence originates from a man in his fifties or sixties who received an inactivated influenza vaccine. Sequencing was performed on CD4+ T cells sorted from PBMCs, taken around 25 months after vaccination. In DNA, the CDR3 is TGTGCCAGCAGTATACCGGGACAGGGTTATACGCAGTATTTT. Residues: CASSIPGQGYTQYF.